Listed here are 15 T cell receptor beta chains from one sample, sequenced in a study of shared clonotypes between healthy human individuals. Produced via immunoSEQ multiplex PCR; TCRdb's table is partial and in-frame only. The data show about 2.3 million clones, about nine tenths seen once. The sequencing input was naive CD4+ T cells from PBMCs. Subset: CD45RA+ positively selected. These receptor sequences come from a man aged 18 to 29 in good health. Some clones in this sample may be carry-over from other donors' samples.

The J gene is TRBJ2-7, the V gene TRBV5-6; maybe TRBD2 (5 bases). Germline CDR1 reads SGHDT; CDR2 reads YYEEEE. The germline V and J ends were trimmed by 2 bases and 6 bases, with 18 bases remaining between them. CDR3 length equals 15 residues. CDR3 nucleotides: TGTGCCAGCAGCTTTTTTAGTGGGGTGAGGGTCGAGCAGTACTTC. Protein sequence: CASSFFSGVRVEQYF. Based on the CDR3 plus reference TRBV5-6 and TRBJ2-7, the full variable domain is DAGVTQSPTHLIKTRGQQVTLRCSPKSGHDTVSWYQQALGQGPQFIFQYYEEEERQRGNFPDRFSGHQFPNYSSELNVNALLLGDSALYLCASSFFSGVRVEQYFGPGTRLTVT.

This chain connects TRBV6-6 to TRBJ2-7; TRBD1 aligns across 10 bases. The CDR3 is made up of 14 amino acids. The ends lost 6 bases at V and 5 bases at J; junction bases unmatched: 7. In germline, CDR1 is MNHNY, CDR2 SVGAGI (reference sequence). The CDR3 DNA follows: TGTGCCAGCAGGATGGGACAGGGGACCCACGAGCAGTACTTC. Its protein product is CASRMGQGTHEQYF.

This clone was observed a handful of times. The chain carries TRBV2 and TRBJ1-2; TRBD1 matches 7 bases. In germline, CDR1 is SNHLY, CDR2 FYNNEI. The CDR3 is made up of 15 amino acids. Trimming at V came to 2 bases and at J to 5 bases, leaving 8 bases not matched to a gene. CDR3 protein: CASSEQGGSYYGYTF. The CDR3 DNA is TGTGCCAGCAGTGAACAGGGGGGCAGTTATTATGGCTACACCTTC. The full variable domain, rest sourced from reference TRBV2 and TRBJ1-2, is EPEVTQTPSHQVTQMGQEVILRCVPISNHLYFYWYRQILGQKVEFLVSFYNNEISEKSEIFDDQFSVERPDGSNFTLKIRSTKLEDSAMYFCASSEQGGSYYGYTFGSGTRLTVV.

The chain couples TRBV19 to TRBJ2-3, with 10 bases identical to TRBD2. The germline CDR1 and CDR2 sequences are LNHDA and SQIVND (reference sequence). The V and J ends lost 6 bases and 2 bases, in that order; junction bases with no gene match: 2. The CDR3 contains 14 residues. Here the CDR3 reads CASRTSGNTDTQYF. For the CDR3, the DNA is TGTGCCAGTAGAACTAGCGGGAACACAGATACGCAGTATTTT.

J is TRBJ2-3 and V is TRBV7-3; D gene ambiguous. Germline lookup yields CDR1 SGHTA and CDR2 FQGTGA. The CDR3 loop spans 14 amino acids. The V end lost 5 bases, the J end lost 2 bases, and 11 bases lay between the germline ends. The CDR3 is CASSAGSNTDTQYF. Here the CDR3 DNA reads TGTGCCAGCAGCGCCGGGTCGAACACAGATACGCAGTATTTT.

This clone was seen only once. The J gene is TRBJ2-7, the V gene TRBV9; 9 bases are shared with TRBD1. V shed 0 bases and J 4 bases; nucleotides not matched to a gene: 5. CDR3 length: 15 residues. Germline V gene data show CDR1 as SGDLS and CDR2 as YYNGEE. CDR3 in DNA: TGTGCCAGCAGCGTAGATACAGGGGGCTGGTACGAGCAGTACTTC. Protein sequence: CASSVDTGGWYEQYF.

V and J are TRBV5-1 and TRBJ1-2, with 8 bases that match TRBD1. CDR3 size: 15 residues. The germline gives CDR1 SGHRS, CDR2 YFSETQ. The V gene end was trimmed by 3 bases and the J gene end by 4 bases; junction bases not matched to a gene: 8. CDR3 sequence reads: CASSSGQGPFYGYTF. The CDR3 DNA follows: TGCGCCAGCAGCTCCGGACAGGGCCCCTTCTATGGCTACACCTTC.

V usage is TRBV5-5 and J usage is TRBJ1-2; D is uncertain. Germline V gene sequence: CDR1 SGHKS, CDR2 YYEKEE (reference sequence). There are 14 residues in the CDR3. Trimming took off 5 bases at V and 0 bases at J, with 11 bases between the two ends. CDR3 in amino acids: CASSRPTTNYGYTF. The CDR3 nucleotides read TGTGCCAGCAGTCGCCCAACTACTAACTATGGCTACACCTTC. The full variable domain, its missing parts supplied by reference TRBV5-5 and TRBJ1-2, is DAGVTQSPTHLIKTRGQQVTLRCSPISGHKSVSWYQQVLGQGPQFIFQYYEKEERGRGNFPDRFSARQFPNYSSELNVNALLLGDSALYLCASSRPTTNYGYTFGSGTRLTVV.

In regard to this clone: The sample contains more than one DNA sequence encoding this CDR3. The V gene is TRBV28, the J gene TRBJ2-6, with a weak D call TRBD1 (6 bases). Germline lookup yields CDR1 MDHEN and CDR2 SYDVKM. CDR3 length: 15 residues. V shed 6 bases and J shed 1 base, with 10 bases lying between them. The CDR3 coding sequence is TGTGCCAGCAGCTCCACAGGGTCTGGGGCCAACGTCCTGACTTTC. This sequence encodes CASSSTGSGANVLTF.

The chain combines TRBV19 with TRBJ2-7; possible D gene TRBD1, 6 bases. The CDR3 contains 13 residues. Per the germline V gene, CDR1 is LNHDA and CDR2 is SQIVND (reference sequence). V lost 5 bases to trimming and J lost 4 bases, with 12 bases between them. CDR3 protein: CASSEAGTYEQYF. The CDR3 DNA is TGTGCCAGTAGTGAGGCAGGGACATACGAGCAGTACTTC.

V and J are TRBV7-2 and TRBJ2-7, with no clear D. The CDR3 is 13 residues long. The germline V gene encodes CDR1 SGHTA and CDR2 FQGNSA. V lost 1 base and J 5 bases, leaving 9 bases between the germline ends. The CDR3 here is CASSLEGWDEQYF. The CDR3 DNA is TGTGCCAGCAGCTTAGAGGGCTGGGACGAGCAGTACTTC.

The chain joins TRBV9 to TRBJ2-1; 10 bases map to TRBD2. The length of the CDR3 is 16 residues. CDR1 is SGDLS and CDR2 is YYNGEE in the germline V gene. Germline trimming cut 4 bases from V and 0 bases from J; bases unmatched to any gene: 4. CDR3 bases: TGTGCCAGCAGCTCTAGCGGGAGTAACTCCTACAATGAGCAGTTCTTC. As protein: CASSSSGSNSYNEQFF.

This chain uses TRBV9 with TRBJ2-3, with 10 bases aligning to TRBD2. Germline CDR1 is SGDLS and CDR2 is YYNGEE. There are 16 residues in the CDR3. V shed 0 bases and J 4 bases; nucleotides not matched to a gene: 5. The CDR3 reads CASSVEASGRSDTQYF. CDR3 bases: TGTGCCAGCAGCGTAGAGGCTAGCGGGAGATCAGATACGCAGTATTTT.

The chain joins TRBV7-9 to TRBJ1-1; 8 nucleotides align to TRBD1. Looked up from germline, CDR1 is SEHNR and CDR2 is FQNEAQ (reference sequence). The CDR3 runs to 16 residues. With V trimmed by 2 bases and J by 2 bases, 7 bases remained unmatched. The CDR3 DNA follows: TGTGCCAGCAGCTTATGGACAGGGCGCTCTAACACTGAAGCTTTCTTT. Its translation is CASSLWTGRSNTEAFF.

This rearrangement joins TRBV6-1 to TRBJ2-7, with 7 bases fitting TRBD2. The ends lost 8 bases at V and 6 bases at J; junction bases unmatched: 7. The CDR3 has 12 amino acids. In germline, CDR1 is MNHNS, CDR2 SASEGT. In nucleotides, the CDR3 is TGTGCCAGCGATCAGGGAGGGTCCGAGCAGTACTTC. It codes for CASDQGGSEQYF.